This T cell receptor (beta chain) was retrieved from a study of CD8+CD57+ T cells in acquired aplastic anemia. As for the study in general: When averaged, DNA from sorted CD4+ and CD8+ cells came to about 2.9 ug.

Study results and caveats: Patients and controls had CD8+ Simpson's diversity values that were not significantly distinct.

Before being chosen for sequencing, patients had shown CD8+CD57+ cell expansion by flow cytometry. Severe acquired aplastic anemia was present in all patients. Patients were untreated when blood was sampled. The V segment lost 0 bases and the J segment 5 bases; nucleotides outside the gene matches: 3. There are 16 residues in the CDR3. CDR1 is MNHEY, CDR2 SVGAGI, per germline. TCR beta VDJ and CDR3 profiles were obtained from a genomic DNA template. Each CDR3 protein gets one entry after TCRdb re-called the reads with MiXCR. Of roughly 120,000 distinct CDR3 sequences listed, about 60% are singletons. There are many counts of this clonotype. The antigen is undetermined.

The sequenced sample consisted of sorted CD4+, CD8+, or CD8+CD57+ T cells (not recorded which) from PBMCs. The rearrangement joins TRBV6-5 to TRBJ2-5, with 13 nucleotides matching TRBD2. The sequence came from a human donor with aplastic anemia. CDR3 DNA: TGTGCCAGCAGTTACTCGACTAGCGGGGGGTGGGAGACCCAGTACTTC. This encodes CASSYSTSGGWETQYF.